The clone carrying this TCR beta chain turned up a few times. V lost 5 bases and J lost 1; bases outside the gene matches: 0. Looked up from germline, CDR1 is LNHDA and CDR2 is SQIVND (reference sequence). This CDR3 is 14 amino acids long. Using immunoSEQ multiplex PCR, the repertoire was profiled, and TCRdb retains in-frame clones only, with some absent. The sample comprises nearly 250,000 clones, around 80% of which are singletons, and approximately 1.9% rests with the top ten. The entry originates in a study of blood T cell repertoires in COVID-19. The TCR comes from an elderly woman with acute or convalescent COVID-19. Source material: peripheral blood. This sequence joins TRBV19 and TRBJ2-1, with 9 bases that match TRBD1. The CDR3 nucleotides are TGTGCCAGTAGTGGGACAGGGTCCTACAATGAGCAGTTCTTC. It codes for CASSGTGSYNEQFF. The full variable domain, completed using reference TRBV19 and TRBJ2-1, is DGGITQSPKYLFRKEGQNVTLSCEQNLNHDAMYWYRQDPGQGLRLIYYSQIVNDFQKGDIAEGYSVSREKKESFPLTVTSAQKNPTAFYLCASSGTGSYNEQFFGPGTRLTVL.